What follows describes a single TCR beta chain. This entry is derived from a study of cytomegalovirus exposure and HLA in healthy donors. The PCR contained 60 Vbeta and 13 Jbeta primers. TCRdb's table, derived via immunoSEQ multiplex PCR, lists solely in-frame clones and lacks some. The sample consists of approximately 150,000 clones, over 60% of them appearing once. Sequenced material: PBMCs. The clonotype originates from a male donor in good health and CMV-seronegative.

CDR3 protein: CASSGTGVTNSPLHF. The CDR3 DNA follows: TGTGCCAGCAGCGGCACAGGGGTAACGAATTCACCCCTCCACTTT. The V call is TRBV11-2, the J call TRBJ1-6; TRBD1 matches 7 bases. The CDR3 runs to 15 residues. Germline V gives CDR1 SGHAT, CDR2 FQNNGV. J was trimmed by 7 bases and V by 5 bases; bases with no gene match: 8.